Shown below are 13 T cell receptor beta chains from a single sample sequenced in a study of tissue T cells after allogeneic stem cell transplantation (dated by TCRdb to the early 2020s). The meaning of the sample's time point label: mouse harvest day 14 after allogeneic transplant. Each mouse graft, delivered by tail vein injection, combined 10^6 splenic CD5+ T cells with 10^7 T-cell-depleted bone marrow cells. Library method: the immunoSEQ multiplex PCR assay. Drawn from immuneACCESS, this table holds only the in-frame rearrangements with V and J called that TCRdb kept. Clones are partly lost; checked studies trace under half to an unresolved V gene and leave the rest unexplained. The table for this sample lists about 5,100 clones; 30% to 35% of them were counted only once. In total, the top ten clones hold around 4.2% of the sample. Sequenced input: skin. These receptors originate from a female BALB/c mouse given C57BL/6 T cells with graft-versus-host disease after an allogeneic hematopoietic cell transplant.

By share of the sample, this clone is medium-sized (0.01 to 0.1%). Here the gene names and germline are mouse. With the read ending 1 residue before the CDR3 end, the germline J gene is used to fill in that end. The V call is TRBV12-1, the J call TRBJ2-4; D is unresolved. Between the trimmed V and J ends, which lost 3 bases and 2 bases, there was a span of 8 bases. The CDR3 runs 13 residues. CDR1 and CDR2 (germline): SGHSN, HYEKVE. The sequenced CDR3 bases are TGTGCCAGCTCTATGCGGGATCAAAACACCTTGTAC. It yields the protein CASSMRDQNTLY. From start to end, the CDR3 is CASSMRDQNTLYF.

By share, this clone ranks as medium-sized. Gene names and germline match the mouse. The read terminates 1 residue before the CDR3 end, so the remaining end is supplied by the germline J gene. This rearrangement joins TRBV3 to TRBJ2-7, with D possibly matching TRBD2 (6 bases). The CDR3 has 12 amino acids. Looked up from germline, CDR1 is SNHLY and CDR2 is FYNGKV (reference sequence). The V end lost 4 bases, the J end lost 7 bases, and 11 bases lay between the germline ends. CDR3 DNA (partial): TGTGCCAGCAGCTCGGGACTCGGGGAACAGTAC. Translation: CASSSGLGEQY. From start to end, the CDR3 is CASSSGLGEQYF.

This clone turned up a few times. Mouse gene names and germline throughout. CDR3 bases read: TGTGCCAGCAGTCCGCCCCCCACGGCAGAAACGCTGTAT. Translation: CASSPPPTAETLY. The whole CDR3 sequence reads CASSPPPTAETLYF. This chain connects TRBV26 to TRBJ2-3; D call uncertain. The CDR3 extends 1 residue past the end of the read, so its final part is completed from the germline J gene. V shed 4 bases and J shed 3 bases, with 11 bases lying between them. The CDR3 runs 14 residues. Looked up from germline, CDR1 is KGHPV and CDR2 is FQNQEV (reference sequence).

Concerning this clone itself: Each gene name is a mouse one. From the germline J gene comes the end of the CDR3, since the read stops 1 residue before it. The chain links TRBV20 to TRBJ1-1; a possible D gene is TRBD1 (6 bases). Trimming cost V 6 bases and J 0 bases, with 8 bases left between them. CDR1 GFQATS and CDR2 STVNSAI come from the germline V gene. This CDR3 spans 12 amino acids. This CDR3 is CGAWTANTEVFF. CDR3 DNA, as far as it was read: TGTGGTGCCTGGACAGCAAACACAGAAGTCTTC. The variable domain in full, with the rest retrieved from reference TRBV20 and TRBJ1-1, is GALVYQYPRRTICKSGTSMRMECQAVGFQATSVAWYRQSPQKTFELIALSTVNSAIKYEQNFTQEKFPISHPNLSFSSMTVLNAYLEDRGLYLCGAWTANTEVFFGKGTRLTVV.

In the case of this clone: Genes here carry mouse names. The CDR3 protein is CASSSRQGARNSDYTF. The part of the CDR3 DNA that was read is TGTGCCAGCAGCTCTCGACAGGGGGCGCGGAACTCCGACTACACC. The chain uses TRBV4 and TRBJ1-2; 10 bases match TRBD1. Read sequence stops 1 residue before the CDR3 end, and the germline J gene provides the missing end. Germline V CDR1 and CDR2: LGHDT, YNNKQL (reference sequence). V trimming: 4 bases; J trimming: 2 bases; junction bases outside the gene matches: 7. This CDR3 region has 16 residues.

Worth noting for this clone: Genes and germline come from the mouse. Read coverage stops 1 residue before the CDR3 terminus; the germline J gene supplies the remainder. The chain employs TRBV26 and TRBJ1-1; possible D gene TRBD1, 6 bases. The CDR3 extends over 13 amino acids. The ends were cut back, 4 bases at V and 0 bases at J, with 6 bases in the middle. From germline, CDR1 is KGHPV and CDR2 FQNQEV (reference sequence). The CDR3: CASSRQANTEVFF. Incomplete CDR3 DNA: TGTGCCAGCAGTCGACAGGCAAACACAGAAGTCTTC.

This clone was seen only a few times. The genes and germline here are from mouse. The CDR3 is cut off 1 residue early in the read; its end comes from the germline J gene. The chain recombines TRBV24 with TRBJ2-7, with 10 bases fitting TRBD2. V was pared by 1 base and J by 6 bases, with 6 bases of the junction left unmatched. Germline assignment: CDR1 KGHTA and CDR2 FRNEEI. CDR3 length equals 15 residues. CDR3 loop: CASSLSPGLGIEQYF. Incomplete CDR3 DNA: TGTGCCAGCAGTCTGTCCCCGGGACTGGGGATTGAACAGTAC.

In the case of this clone: Any gene name here is a mouse gene name. The CDR3 end lies 1 residue beyond the end of the read and is filled in from the germline J gene. The chain is built from TRBV12-2 and TRBJ2-5; 12 bases map to TRBD2. Trimming took 4 bases from V and 6 from J; bases not matched to a gene: 7. This CDR3 is built from 15 residues. In germline, CDR1 is SGHLS, CDR2 HYDKME. The CDR3 sequence is CASSPDWGGADTQYF. The DNA read from the CDR3 is TGTGCCAGCTCCCCTGACTGGGGGGGCGCGGACACCCAGTAC.

This clone has just a few counts. Gene names are the mouse ones. The read gets to within 1 residue of the CDR3 end, and the germline J gene fills in the rest. The chain links TRBV19 to TRBJ1-4; D not certain. Germline assignment: CDR1 FNHDT and CDR2 SITEND (reference sequence). V was pared by 2 bases and J by 3 bases, with 8 bases between. CDR3 size: 14 residues. This CDR3 is CASSIQQTNERLFF. The covered CDR3 bases are TGTGCCAGCAGTATTCAACAAACCAACGAAAGATTATTT.

This clone was detected a few times. Mouse gene names apply. The CDR3 extends 1 residue past the end of the read, so its final part is completed from the germline J gene. The chain joins TRBV15 to TRBJ1-4; D remains unclear. The V gene's germline CDR1 is SGHND and CDR2 FRSKSL. V lost 1 base and J 7 bases, leaving 7 bases between the germline ends. The CDR3 loop spans 13 amino acids. The CDR3 bases that were read are TGTGCCAGCAGTTTAGTGGGAGGCGAAAGATTATTT. This sequence encodes CASSLVGGERLF. The full CDR3 protein reads CASSLVGGERLFF.

There are a few counts of this clone. Each gene name is a mouse one. The read terminates 1 residue before the CDR3 end, so the remaining end is supplied by the germline J gene. The J gene is TRBJ2-5, the V gene TRBV3, with 13 bases matching TRBD2. CDR1 and CDR2 (germline): SNHLY, FYNGKV (reference sequence). V lost 5 bases and J lost 8; bases outside the gene matches: 4. This CDR3 is built from 14 residues. The part of the CDR3 DNA that was read is TGTGCCAGCAGCACCGGACTGGGGGGGCCCACCCAGTAC. Translation gives CASSTGLGGPTQY. The whole CDR3 reads CASSTGLGGPTQYF. Together with reference TRBV3 and TRBJ2-5, the CDR3 gives the full variable domain: GPKVLQIPSHQIIDMGQMVTLNCDPVSNHLYFYWYKQILGQQMEFLVNFYNGKVMEKSKLFKDQFSVERPDGSYFTLKIQPTALEDSAVYFCASSTGLGGPTQYFGPGTRLLVL.

Worth noting for this clone: These gene names are mouse names. Coverage ceases 1 residue before the CDR3 finishes, and the germline J gene fills in the end. This chain links TRBV15 with TRBJ2-3; D uncertain. V lost 1 base and J 0 bases, leaving 8 bases between the germline ends. CDR1 and CDR2 (germline): SGHND, FRSKSL. CDR3 size: 15 residues. The part of the CDR3 DNA that was read is TGTGCCAGCAGTTTAGAACGGGGTAGTGCAGAAACGCTGTAT. The encoded protein is CASSLERGSAETLY. The entire CDR3 sequence reads CASSLERGSAETLYF. The full variable domain, completed using reference TRBV15 and TRBJ2-3, is DAGVTQTPRHEVAEKGQTIILKCEPVSGHNDLFWYRQTKIQGLELLSYFRSKSLMEDGGAFKDRFKAEMLNSSFSTLKIQPTEPKDSAVYLCASSLERGSAETLYFGSGTRLTVL.

Remarks on this clone: Genes here carry mouse names. The CDR3 end is not reached by the read, which stops 1 residue before it; the germline J gene fills it in. The V gene is TRBV2, the J gene TRBJ2-4; 7 bases line up with TRBD1. Germline lookup yields CDR1 LGHNA and CDR2 YSYQKL. The J segment lost 0 bases and the V segment lost 0 bases, leaving 3 bases of the junction unmatched. The CDR3 is 16 residues long. CDR3 sequence: CASSQDQGVSQNTLYF. The sequenced part of the CDR3 DNA is TGTGCCAGCAGCCAAGATCAGGGGGTTAGTCAAAACACCTTGTAC. The full variable domain, completed using reference TRBV2 and TRBJ2-4, is DPKIIQKPKYLVAVTGSEKILICEQYLGHNAMYWYRQSAKKPLEFMFSYSYQKLMDNQTASSRFQPQSSKKNHLDLQITALKPDDSATYFCASSQDQGVSQNTLYFGAGTRLSVL.